Listed below are T cell receptor beta chains from one sample, sequenced in a study of cytomegalovirus exposure and HLA in healthy donors. TCRdb's table, derived via immunoSEQ multiplex PCR, lists solely in-frame clones and lacks some. Seen here are over 200,000 clones, 85% to 90% observed once, and the top ten hold more than 0.8%. Source material: PBMCs. These receptor sequences come from a woman in her late teens or twenties in good health and CMV-seronegative. Both conserved end residues are part of each CDR3. A D gene is named only where the DNA matches it firmly. Rows may omit the clone size; those that give it use once, few, many or a size class.

d_call	j_call	v_call	clone_size	cdr3_nt	cdr3_aa
TRBD1	TRBJ1-1	TRBV7-9	NA	TGTGCCAGCAGCCCATGGACAGGAAGGAACACTGAAGCTTTCTTT	CASSPWTGRNTEAFF
NA	TRBJ2-7	TRBV29-1	NA	TGCAGCGTTGAAGGGGCGACAGACTCCTACGAGCAGTACTTC	CSVEGATDSYEQYF
NA	TRBJ2-1	TRBV6-6	NA	TGTGCCAGCAGGCGAAATGAGCAGTTCTTC	CASRRNEQFF
NA	TRBJ2-2	TRBV2	NA	TGTGCCAGCATAGACCGGGACTTTGCCACCGGGGAGCTGTTTTTT	CASIDRDFATGELFF
NA	TRBJ2-5	TRBV10-3	NA	TGTGCCATCGCCACGCAGGGTGGGAAGACCCAGTACTTC	CAIATQGGKTQYF
NA	TRBJ1-1	TRBV5-4	NA	TGTGCCAGCAGCTTGTTTAACATCCGGGATGAAGCTTTCTTT	CASSLFNIRDEAFF
TRBD1	TRBJ1-4	TRBV18	NA	TGTGCCAGCTCACCACGAACCAGGGGGCTTGCAACTAATGAAAAACTGTTTTTT	CASSPRTRGLATNEKLFF
NA	TRBJ2-7	TRBV5-4	NA	TGTGCCAGCAGCCGGGACAAGGACATCTACGAGCAGTACTTC	CASSRDKDIYEQYF
NA	TRBJ1-1	TRBV14	few	TGTGCCAGCAGCCAAGTGGACTGGAAGATCATGAACACTGAAGCTTTCTTT	CASSQVDWKIMNTEAFF
TRBD1	TRBJ1-4	TRBV16	NA	TGTGCCAGCAGCCAATCGGGACAGTTTAATGAAAAACTGTTTTTT	CASSQSGQFNEKLFF
NA	TRBJ1-4	TRBV5-1	NA	TGCGCCAGCAGCTTGCAGGGCTCTAATGAAAAACTGTTTTTT	CASSLQGSNEKLFF
NA	TRBJ2-1	TRBV4-3	NA	TGCGCCAGCAGCCAAGATCAACTAGAAGGAGGAAGACGGCTCTATGAGCAGTTCTTC	CASSQDQLEGGRRLYEQFF
TRBD1	TRBJ2-3	TRBV10-3	NA	TGTGCCATTGGACAGGGTAAGGCGGCAGATACGCAGTATTTT	CAIGQGKAADTQYF
NA	TRBJ2-7	TRBV7-9	NA	TGTGCCAGCAGCCGTACCCGGGACTACGAGCAGTACTTC	CASSRTRDYEQYF
TRBD1	TRBJ1-3	TRBV11-2	NA	TGTGCCAGCAGCTCCAGAACAGGGGTCCTAAACACCATATATTTT	CASSSRTGVLNTIYF
NA	TRBJ1-2	TRBV14	once	TGTGCCAGCAGCCAAGTCCAAGGGGGAAACTATGGCTACACCTTC	CASSQVQGGNYGYTF
TRBD2	TRBJ2-5	TRBV4-1	NA	TGCGCCAGCAGCCTAGCGGGGGGGGAAGAGACCCAGTACTTC	CASSLAGGEETQYF
NA	TRBJ2-7	TRBV7-9	NA	TGTGCCAGCAGCTCCCGGCCGGCTGGACAGTTCCCCTACGAGCAGTACTTC	CASSSRPAGQFPYEQYF
NA	TRBJ2-2	TRBV7-6	NA	TGTGCCAGCAGCTGGTTTTCTGGGCAGACCGGGGAGCTGTTTTTT	CASSWFSGQTGELFF
TRBD2	TRBJ2-7	TRBV18	NA	TGTGCCACAAGACCATCAAGCGGGGGCGAGCAGTACTTC	CATRPSSGGEQYF
NA	TRBJ2-2	TRBV5-1	NA	TGCGCCAGCAGCTTGGTCCAGGGGAACACCGGGGAGCTGTTTTTT	CASSLVQGNTGELFF
TRBD1	TRBJ1-4	TRBV6-1	NA	TGTGCCAGCAGTGAAGCGTCTGGGACAGATGAAAAACTGTTTTTT	CASSEASGTDEKLFF
NA	TRBJ1-1	TRBV27	NA	TGTGCCAGCAGTTTTTATGGTTTACTCGGCACTGAAGCTTTCTTT	CASSFYGLLGTEAFF
TRBD2	TRBJ2-7	TRBV9	NA	TGTGCCAGCAGCCGTAGCGGGAGCTCCTACGAGCAGTACTTC	CASSRSGSSYEQYF
NA	TRBJ1-2	TRBV27	NA	TGTGCCAGCAGTTCCAACGGGGGGGTTGGCTACACCTTC	CASSSNGGVGYTF
TRBD2	TRBJ2-1	TRBV4-1	NA	TGCGCCAGCAGCCAGAGACTAGCGGACTCCTACAATGAGCAGTTCTTC	CASSQRLADSYNEQFF
TRBD2	TRBJ2-4	TRBV4-1	NA	TGCGCCAGCAGCCCTCGGTATTTGCGGGAGAGTCTGGGTAAAAACATTCAGTACTTC	CASSPRYLRESLGKNIQYF
TRBD1	TRBJ1-5	TRBV19	NA	TGTGCCAGTAGCAACCATTGGACAGGGGGGGTGGATCAGCCCCAGCATTTT	CASSNHWTGGVDQPQHF
TRBD1	TRBJ2-2	TRBV19	NA	TGTGCCAGTAGTACAACAGGGGACGCCGGGGAGCTGTTTTTT	CASSTTGDAGELFF
NA	TRBJ1-6	TRBV5-1	NA	TGCGCCAGCAGGACTCGGGGGTCAGGATCGTCACCCCTCCACTTT	CASRTRGSGSSPLHF
TRBD2	TRBJ2-7	TRBV10-2	NA	TGCGCCAGCAGTGAGTCGCTAGCGGGATATTTCGAGCAGTACTTC	CASSESLAGYFEQYF
NA	TRBJ2-7	TRBV12-2	NA	TGTGCAAGTCGCAAAACGGCGGGGTACGAGCAGTACTTC	CASRKTAGYEQYF
TRBD1	TRBJ1-1	TRBV30	NA	TGTGCCTGGAGCAAACAGGGGGCAACTGAAGCTTTCTTT	CAWSKQGATEAFF
TRBD1	TRBJ1-2	TRBV5-1	once	TGCGCCAGCAGCGACAGGGACTATGGCTACACCTTC	CASSDRDYGYTF
NA	TRBJ2-7	TRBV30	NA	TGTGGAGGCGCGGGTAGCTCCTACGAGCAGTACTTC	CGGAGSSYEQYF
NA	TRBJ1-3	TRBV5-1	NA	TGCGCCAGCAATAGTTCGCCTGGAAACACCATATATTTT	CASNSSPGNTIYF
NA	TRBJ2-7	TRBV7-9	NA	TGTGCCACCGGGACCAGACAGGCTGACTACGAGCAGTACTTC	CATGTRQADYEQYF
TRBD1	TRBJ1-2	TRBV5-4	NA	TGTGCCAGCAGCTTTTGGGACAGGAAGCTCTATGGCTACACCTTC	CASSFWDRKLYGYTF
TRBD2	TRBJ2-1	TRBV7-2	NA	TGTGCCAGCAGCTTTTCTACTAGCGGAATCAATGAGCAGTTCTTC	CASSFSTSGINEQFF
NA	TRBJ2-3	TRBV7-6	NA	TGTGCCAGCAGCTTAGTGAGGGCCACAGATACGCAGTATTTT	CASSLVRATDTQYF
NA	TRBJ2-7	TRBV5-5	once	TGTGCCAGCAGCTTGGCAGGAAGCTCCTACGAGCAGTACTTC	CASSLAGSSYEQYF
TRBD1	TRBJ1-3	TRBV10-3	NA	TGTGCCATCAGTGACCGGGACAGGGAAGAAAACACCATATATTTT	CAISDRDREENTIYF
NA	TRBJ2-7	TRBV27	NA	TGTGCCAGCAGTTTAGGAGGCAGAACTGACGAGCAGTACTTC	CASSLGGRTDEQYF
NA	TRBJ1-4	TRBV7-9	NA	TGTGCCAGCAGCTACCCCGGTACAACTAATGAAAAACTGTTTTTT	CASSYPGTTNEKLFF
TRBD1	TRBJ1-2	TRBV9	few	TGTGCCAGCAGCGGGCAACCTACAGGGGAGGCTGGCTACACCTTC	CASSGQPTGEAGYTF
NA	TRBJ1-2	TRBV9	NA	TGTGCCAGCAGCGTAGTCATCAGAGGGGGCTACACCTTC	CASSVVIRGGYTF
TRBD2	TRBJ2-1	TRBV6-5	NA	TGTGCCAGCAGAGCAGCGGGAGCGTTGTTCTTC	CASRAAGALFF
NA	TRBJ2-3	TRBV7-2	NA	TGTGCCAGCAGCTTAGTATGGCGGGCCACAGATACGCAGTATTTT	CASSLVWRATDTQYF
NA	TRBJ1-1	TRBV15	NA	TGTGCCACCAGCAGGTTACAGGTGAACACTGAAGCTTTCTTT	CATSRLQVNTEAFF
NA	TRBJ2-5	TRBV5-6	NA	TGTGCCAGCAGCTTGGTGTGGACAGCGGAACTGCTGGAGACCCAGTACTTC	CASSLVWTAELLETQYF
TRBD1	TRBJ1-2	TRBV29-1	NA	TGCAGCGTCTCCCTCGGGACAGGGCCTTATGGCTACACCTTC	CSVSLGTGPYGYTF